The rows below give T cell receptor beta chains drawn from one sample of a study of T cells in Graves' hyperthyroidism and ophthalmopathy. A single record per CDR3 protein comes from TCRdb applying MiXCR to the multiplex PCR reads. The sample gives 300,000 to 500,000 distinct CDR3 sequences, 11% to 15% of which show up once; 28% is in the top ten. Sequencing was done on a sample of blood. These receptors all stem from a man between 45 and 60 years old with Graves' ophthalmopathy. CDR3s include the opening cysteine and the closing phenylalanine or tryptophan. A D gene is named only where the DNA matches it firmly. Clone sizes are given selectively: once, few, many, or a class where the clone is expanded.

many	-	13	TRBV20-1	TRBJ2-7	CSARDRPSYEQYF	TGCAGTGCTAGAGACAGACCCTCCTACGAGCAGTACTTC
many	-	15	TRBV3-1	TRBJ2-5	CASSQDMRPQETQYF	TGTGCCAGCAGCCAAGATATGAGACCGCAAGAGACCCAGTACTTC
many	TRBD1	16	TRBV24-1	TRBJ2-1	CATSDRGDRGGNEQFF	TGTGCCACCAGTGACCGTGGGGACAGGGGTGGAAATGAGCAGTTCTTC
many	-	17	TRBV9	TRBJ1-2	CASSVVRRASTNYGYTF	TGTGCCAGCAGCGTAGTCAGGAGGGCTTCCACCAACTATGGCTACACCTTC
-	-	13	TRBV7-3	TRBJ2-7	CASSLRETYEQYF	TGTGCCAGCAGCTTACGGGAAACCTACGAGCAGTACTTC
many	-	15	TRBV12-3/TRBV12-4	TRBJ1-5	CASSLGENSNQPQHF	TGTGCCAGCAGTTTAGGGGAAAATAGCAATCAGCCCCAGCATTTT
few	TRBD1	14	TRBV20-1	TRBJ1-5	CSARDAGGRQPQHF	TGCAGTGCTAGAGATGCAGGGGGCAGGCAGCCCCAGCATTTT
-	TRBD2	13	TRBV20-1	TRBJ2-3	CSAPPSGRDTQYF	TGCAGTGCACCTCCTAGCGGGAGGGATACGCAGTATTTT
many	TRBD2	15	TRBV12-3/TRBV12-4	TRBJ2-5	CATARALAGGETQYF	TGTGCCACCGCCCGGGCGCTAGCGGGAGGGGAGACCCAGTACTTC
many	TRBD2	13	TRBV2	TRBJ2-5	CASSSGREETQYF	TGTGCCAGCTCTAGCGGGAGGGAAGAGACCCAGTACTTC
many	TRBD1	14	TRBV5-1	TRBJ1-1	CASSRTGTNTEAFF	TGCGCCAGCAGCCGGACAGGGACAAACACTGAAGCTTTCTTT
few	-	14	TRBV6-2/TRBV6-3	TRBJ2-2	CASLQPPNTGELFF	TGTGCCAGTCTCCAGCCCCCGAACACCGGGGAGCTGTTTTTT
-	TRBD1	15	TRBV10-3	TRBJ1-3	CAIRLAGQGGNTIYF	TGTGCCATCAGGCTGGCGGGACAGGGCGGAAACACCATATATTTT
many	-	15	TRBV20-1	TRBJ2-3	CSATPDWTNTDTQYF	TGCAGTGCTACCCCAGACTGGACCAACACAGATACGCAGTATTTT
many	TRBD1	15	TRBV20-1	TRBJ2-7	CSATNPGTGNYEQYF	TGCAGTGCTACCAATCCCGGGACAGGGAACTACGAGCAGTACTTC
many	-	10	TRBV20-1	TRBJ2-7	CSASSYEQYF	TGCAGTGCTAGCTCCTACGAGCAGTACTTC
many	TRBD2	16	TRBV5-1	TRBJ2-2	CASSRSGTLNTGELFF	TGCGCCAGCAGCCGTAGCGGGACCCTGAACACCGGGGAGCTGTTTTTT
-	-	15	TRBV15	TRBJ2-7	CATSSPAGPTYEQYF	TGTGCCACCAGCTCCCCGGCGGGACCGACCTACGAGCAGTACTTC
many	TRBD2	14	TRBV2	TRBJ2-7	CASLLTSGSYEQYF	TGTGCCAGTCTACTGACTAGCGGGTCTTACGAGCAGTACTTC
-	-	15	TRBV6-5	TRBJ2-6	CASSYGSSGANVLTF	TGTGCCAGCAGTTACGGAAGCTCTGGGGCCAACGTCCTGACTTTC
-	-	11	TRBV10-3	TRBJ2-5	CAIRDQETQYF	TGTGCCATCAGGGATCAAGAGACCCAGTACTTC
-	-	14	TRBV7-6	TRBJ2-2	CASSRSLETGEPFF	TGTGCCAGCAGCCGGTCGCTGGAAACCGGGGAGCCGTTTTTT
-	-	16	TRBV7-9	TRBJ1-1	CASRHLRLTENTEAFF	TGTGCCAGCAGACATCTACGCTTGACGGAGAACACTGAAGCTTTCTTT
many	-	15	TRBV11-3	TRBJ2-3	CASNPTVGGTDTQYF	TGTGCCAGCAACCCTACGGTAGGGGGCACAGATACGCAGTATTTT
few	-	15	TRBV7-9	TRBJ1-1	CASSLSTGNLIEAFF	TGTGCCAGCAGCTTATCAACAGGGAATTTGATCGAAGCTTTCTTT
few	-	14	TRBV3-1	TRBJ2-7	CASSQVQAPTEQYF	TGTGCCAGCAGCCAAGTCCAGGCCCCTACGGAGCAGTACTTC
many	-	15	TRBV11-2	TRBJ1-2	CASSYQQGMTYGYTF	TGTGCCAGCAGCTATCAACAGGGTATGACCTATGGCTACACCTTC
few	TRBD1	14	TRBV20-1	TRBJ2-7	CSARDQQGAHEQYF	TGCAGTGCTAGAGATCAACAGGGGGCCCACGAGCAGTACTTC
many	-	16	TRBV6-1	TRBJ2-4	CASSEALGQAKNIQYF	TGTGCCAGCAGTGAAGCGTTGGGCCAAGCCAAAAACATTCAGTACTTC
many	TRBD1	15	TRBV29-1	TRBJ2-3	CSVDPGTGAPDTQYF	TGCAGCGTTGATCCCGGGACAGGGGCGCCAGATACGCAGTATTTT
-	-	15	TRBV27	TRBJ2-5	CASSLGGIVRETQYF	TGTGCCAGCAGTTTAGGCGGGATAGTGAGGGAGACCCAGTACTTC
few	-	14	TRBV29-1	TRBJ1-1	CSVRDTERETEAFF	TGCAGCGTTCGGGACACCGAGAGGGAGACTGAAGCTTTCTTT
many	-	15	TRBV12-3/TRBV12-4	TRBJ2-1	CASSPRGAGYNEQFF	TGTGCCAGCAGCCCTCGGGGAGCGGGCTACAATGAGCAGTTCTTC
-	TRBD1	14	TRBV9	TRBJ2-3	CASSVGTGADTQYF	TGTGCCAGCAGCGTAGGGACAGGGGCCGATACGCAGTATTTT
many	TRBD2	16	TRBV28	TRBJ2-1	CASTTGGLAGRNEQFF	TGTGCCAGCACCACTGGGGGACTAGCGGGACGCAATGAGCAGTTCTTC
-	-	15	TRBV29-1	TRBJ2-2	CSVEDLPTHTGELFF	TGCAGCGTTGAAGATCTGCCGACTCATACCGGGGAGCTGTTTTTT
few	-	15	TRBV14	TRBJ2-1	CASSQNKRRQDLLFF	TGTGCCAGCAGCCAAAACAAACGGCGACAGGACCTCCTGTTCTTC
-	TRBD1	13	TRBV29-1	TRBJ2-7	CSGKTGALDEQYF	TGCAGCGGGAAGACAGGGGCGCTGGACGAGCAGTACTTC
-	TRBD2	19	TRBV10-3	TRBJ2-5	CAISGSGLAGGTERETQYF	TGTGCCATCAGTGGGTCGGGACTAGCGGGAGGAACGGAACGGGAGACCCAGTACTTC
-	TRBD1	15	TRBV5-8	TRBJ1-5	CASSSRDRVYQPQHF	TGTGCCAGCAGCTCCCGGGACAGGGTCTATCAGCCCCAGCATTTT
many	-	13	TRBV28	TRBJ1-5	CASDTRADQPQHF	TGTGCCAGCGACACAAGGGCGGATCAGCCCCAGCATTTT
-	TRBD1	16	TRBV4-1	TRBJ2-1	CASSQENRGAYNEQFF	TGCGCCAGCAGCCAAGAAAACAGGGGAGCCTACAATGAGCAGTTCTTC
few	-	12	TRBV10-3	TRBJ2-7	CAHGRWYNEQYF	TGTGCTCACGGACGGTGGTACAACGAGCAGTACTTC
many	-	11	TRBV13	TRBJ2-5	CASSLHETQYF	TGTGCCAGCAGCTTACACGAGACCCAGTACTTC
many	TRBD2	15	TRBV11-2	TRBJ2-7	CASSLLAGGPREQYF	TGTGCCAGCAGCTTACTAGCGGGAGGGCCCCGCGAGCAGTACTTC
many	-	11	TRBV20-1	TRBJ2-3	CSQGTPDTQYF	TGCAGTCAAGGGACTCCAGATACGCAGTATTTT
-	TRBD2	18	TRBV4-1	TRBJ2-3	CASSHTEQPGLAADTQYF	TGCGCCAGCAGCCATACTGAACAGCCGGGACTAGCGGCAGATACGCAGTATTTT
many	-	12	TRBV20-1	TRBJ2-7	CSARGGHYEQYF	TGCAGTGCTAGAGGGGGCCATTACGAGCAGTACTTC
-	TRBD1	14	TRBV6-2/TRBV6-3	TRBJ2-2	CASSPGGFAGELFF	TGTGCCAGCAGCCCAGGGGGTTTCGCCGGGGAGCTGTTTTTT